The 10 T cell receptor beta chains reported below all come from one sample, sequenced in a study of early T cells in non-severe SARS-CoV-2 infection. One entry per CDR3 protein results from TCRdb running MiXCR on the 5' RACE reads. This sample yields tens of thousands of distinct CDR3 sequences, of which 5.7% are seen a single time; 5.8% belongs to the top ten. The sample comprised whole blood. The receptors come from an adult who was a healthcare worker with PCR-confirmed SARS-CoV-2 infection or an uninfected control (not recorded which).

The table lists this clonotype with many counts. The chain employs TRBV18 and TRBJ1-6, with a possible D match to TRBD1 (6 bases). Between the trimmed V and J ends, which lost 6 bases and 7 bases, there was a span of 13 bases. From germline, CDR1 is KGHSH and CDR2 LQKENI. The CDR3 consists of 14 residues. CDR3 nucleotides: TGTGCCAGCTCGTCGAACAGGGTAAATTCACCCCTCCACTTT. This sequence encodes CASSSNRVNSPLHF.

This clonotype appeared many times. The rearrangement uses TRBV18 and TRBJ2-1; 8 bases line up with TRBD2. This CDR3 has 14 amino acids. V shed 2 bases, J shed 4 bases, and the junction held 1 base outside the gene matches. Looked up from germline, CDR1 is KGHSH and CDR2 is LQKENI. The CDR3 spells CASSPGGGYNEQFF. CDR3 bases: TGTGCCAGCTCACCAGGCGGGGGGTACAATGAGCAGTTCTTC.

This clonotype was seen at least ten times. CDR3 coding DNA: TGTGCCACCAAAAGCGGGGGAAGCGACGAGCAGTACTTC. Protein product: CATKSGGSDEQYF. This chain uses TRBV15 with TRBJ2-7; 8 positions match TRBD2. The CDR3 is made up of 13 amino acids. J gave up 5 bases and V 7 bases, and 7 bases lay outside the gene matches. Germline V gene sequence: CDR1 LNHNV, CDR2 YYDKDF (reference sequence).

This clonotype was counted at least ten times. CDR3 DNA sequence: TGTGCCAGCAGCTTTTTGGGGGGCCATAACACAGATACGCAGTATTTT. Translated: CASSFLGGHNTDTQYF. V and J are TRBV7-2 and TRBJ2-3; D may correspond to TRBD1 or TRBD2 (6 bases each). The length of the CDR3 is 16 residues. Germline V CDR1 and CDR2: SGHTA, FQGNSA. Trimming removed 3 bases from V and 2 bases from J, with 15 bases in between.

This clonotype was observed at least ten times. CDR3 region: CASTLQGSDTQYF. The DNA for the CDR3 is TGCGCCTCCACCCTTCAGGGCTCAGATACGCAGTATTTT. V gene TRBV5-1 combines with J gene TRBJ2-3, with a tentative D call TRBD1 (5 bases). The CDR3 length is 13 residues. V lost 10 bases and J lost 4, with 16 bases in between. Germline CDR1 and CDR2: SGHRS and YFSETQ.

This clonotype was seen repeatedly, ten times or more. The chain combines TRBV18 with TRBJ1-1; 7 bases map to TRBD1. J was trimmed by 2 bases and V by 8 bases; bases with no gene match: 5. This CDR3 has 13 amino acids. The V gene's germline CDR1 is KGHSH and CDR2 LQKENI. CDR3 in amino acids: CASARQGNTEAFF. In nucleotides, the CDR3 is TGTGCCAGCGCCAGACAGGGAAACACTGAAGCTTTCTTT.

This clonotype showed up many times. This chain links TRBV6-2 or TRBV6-3 with TRBJ1-1; D is possibly TRBD1 (5 bases). CDR1 is MNHEY, CDR2 SVGEGT, per germline. Deletions cut 5 bases from V and 2 bases from J, with 9 bases between. CDR3 length: 13 residues. CDR3 nucleotides: TGTGCCAGCAGTACACAGGTTAACACTGAAGCTTTCTTT. Translated: CASSTQVNTEAFF.

The V and J genes are TRBV28 and TRBJ1-2; D is ambiguous. With 3 bases removed from V and 4 bases from J, the gap between germline ends came to 3 bases. Germline V gene data show CDR1 as MDHEN and CDR2 as SYDVKM. The CDR3 has 11 residues. CDR3 amino acids: CASSFRYGYTF. As DNA, the CDR3 is TGTGCCAGCAGTTTCCGCTATGGCTACACCTTC.

This clonotype showed up many times. This rearrangement joins TRBV4-2 to TRBJ2-3; TRBD1 aligns across 11 bases. Germline CDR1 and CDR2: LGHNA and YNFKEQ. This CDR3 region has 17 residues. J lost 5 bases, V lost 0 bases, and 7 bases had no gene match. The CDR3 DNA reads TGTGCCAGCAGCCAAGATGGGAGGACAGGGGGCCTAGATACGCAGTATTTT. Its protein product is CASSQDGRTGGLDTQYF.

A few counts support this clonotype. The chain has TRBV3-1 and TRBJ2-7, with D unresolved. CDR3 size: 12 residues. Trimming stripped 4 bases from V and 3 bases from J, with 7 bases between. Germline CDR1 is LGHDT and CDR2 is YNNKEL (reference sequence). The CDR3 is CASSRNIYEQYF. CDR3 DNA: TGTGCCAGCAGCCGGAATATCTACGAGCAGTACTTC.